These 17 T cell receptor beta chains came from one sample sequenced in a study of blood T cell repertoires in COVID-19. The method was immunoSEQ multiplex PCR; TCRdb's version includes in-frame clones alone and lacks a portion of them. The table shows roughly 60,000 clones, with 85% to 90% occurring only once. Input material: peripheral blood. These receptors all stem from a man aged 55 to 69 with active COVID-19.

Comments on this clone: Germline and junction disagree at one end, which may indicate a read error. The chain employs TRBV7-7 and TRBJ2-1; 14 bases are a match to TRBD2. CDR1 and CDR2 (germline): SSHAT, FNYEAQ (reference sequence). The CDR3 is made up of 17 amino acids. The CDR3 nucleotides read TGTGCTAGCAGCGTCTCCGGGACTAGCGGGGGTTACAATGAGCAGTTCTTC. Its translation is CASSVSGTSGGYNEQFF.

CDR3 residues: CASSSRPLSGKLFF. CDR3 nucleotide sequence: TGTGCCAGCAGTTCCCGGCCCCTGTCCGGGAAACTGTTTTTT. This chain uses TRBV27 with TRBJ1-4; D unresolved. The germline V gene encodes CDR1 MNHEY and CDR2 SMNVEV (reference sequence). Trimming removed 4 bases from V and 11 bases from J, with 17 bases in between. CDR3 length: 14 residues.

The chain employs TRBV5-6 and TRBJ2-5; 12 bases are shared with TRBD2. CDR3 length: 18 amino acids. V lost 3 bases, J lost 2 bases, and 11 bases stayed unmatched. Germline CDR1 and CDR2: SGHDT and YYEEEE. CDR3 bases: TGTGCCAGCAGCTCCGGGACTAGCGGGCGCGCCCCTCAAGAGACCCAGTACTTC. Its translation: CASSSGTSGRAPQETQYF.

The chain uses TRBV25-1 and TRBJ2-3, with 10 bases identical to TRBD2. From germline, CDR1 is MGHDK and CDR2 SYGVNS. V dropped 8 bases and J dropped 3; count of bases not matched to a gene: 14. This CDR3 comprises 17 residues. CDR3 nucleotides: TGTGCCAGCTCTACCTATTTAGCGGGAGGAGGGACAGATACGCAGTATTTT. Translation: CASSTYLAGGGTDTQYF.

The chain's CDR3 is CASSEDGGGTTEAFF. CDR3 nucleotides: TGTGCCAGCAGTGAAGATGGCGGCGGTACCACTGAAGCTTTCTTT. This sequence joins TRBV6-1 and TRBJ1-1; unclear D gene. V shed 1 base and J shed 4 bases, with 13 bases lying between them. Germline CDR1 is MNHNS and CDR2 is SASEGT. This CDR3 is 15 amino acids long.

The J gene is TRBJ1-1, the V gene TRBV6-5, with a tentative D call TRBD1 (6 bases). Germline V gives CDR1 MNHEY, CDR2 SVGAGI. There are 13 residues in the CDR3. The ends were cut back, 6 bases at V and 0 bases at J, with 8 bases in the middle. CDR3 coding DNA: TGTGCCAGCAGGCGGACAGTGAACACTGAAGCTTTCTTT. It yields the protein CASRRTVNTEAFF.

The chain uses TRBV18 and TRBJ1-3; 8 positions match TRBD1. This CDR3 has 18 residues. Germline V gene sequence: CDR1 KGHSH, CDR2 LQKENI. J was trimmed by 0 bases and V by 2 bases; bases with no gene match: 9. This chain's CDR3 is CASSPKTGVPSSGNTIYF. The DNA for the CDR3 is TGTGCCAGCTCACCAAAGACAGGGGTACCCAGCTCTGGAAACACCATATATTTT. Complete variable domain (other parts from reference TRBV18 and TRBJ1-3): NAGVMQNPRHLVRRRGQEARLRCSPMKGHSHVYWYRQLPEEGLKFMVYLQKENIIDESGMPKERFSAEFPKEGPSILRIQQVVRGDSAAYFCASSPKTGVPSSGNTIYFGEGSWLTVV.

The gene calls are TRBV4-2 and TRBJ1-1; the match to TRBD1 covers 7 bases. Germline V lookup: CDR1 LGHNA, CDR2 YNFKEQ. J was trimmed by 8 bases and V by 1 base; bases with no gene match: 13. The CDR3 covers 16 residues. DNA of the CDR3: TGTGCCAGCAGCCAAGTGAATAGGGGGCCGAGCGACGAAGCTTTCTTT. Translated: CASSQVNRGPSDEAFF.

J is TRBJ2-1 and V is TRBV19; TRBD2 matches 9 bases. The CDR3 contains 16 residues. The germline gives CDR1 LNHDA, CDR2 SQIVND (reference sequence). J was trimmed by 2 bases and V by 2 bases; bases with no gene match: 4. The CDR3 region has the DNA TGTGCCAGTAGTATATCAGCTAGCGGGACCTACAATGAGCAGTTCTTC. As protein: CASSISASGTYNEQFF.

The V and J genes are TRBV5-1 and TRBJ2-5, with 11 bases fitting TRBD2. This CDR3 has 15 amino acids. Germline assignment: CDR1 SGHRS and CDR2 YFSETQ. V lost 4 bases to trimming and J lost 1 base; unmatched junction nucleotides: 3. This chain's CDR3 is CASSTGTSGQETQYF. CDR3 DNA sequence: TGCGCCAGCAGCACAGGGACTAGCGGCCAAGAGACCCAGTACTTC.

CDR3 sequence: CASSFQSGNEQFF. Written as DNA, the CDR3 is TGTGCCAGCAGTTTCCAGAGCGGCAATGAGCAGTTCTTC. The chain uses TRBV12-3 or TRBV12-4 and TRBJ2-1, with D perhaps matching TRBD2 (5 bases). The CDR3 spans 13 residues. V shed 3 bases and J shed 6 bases, with 9 bases lying between them.

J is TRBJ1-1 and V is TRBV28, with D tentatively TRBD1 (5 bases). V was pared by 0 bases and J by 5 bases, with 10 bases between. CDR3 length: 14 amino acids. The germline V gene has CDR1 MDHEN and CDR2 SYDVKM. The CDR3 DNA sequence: TGTGCCAGCAGTTTATGGGGCCCAGGGACTGAAGCTTTCTTT. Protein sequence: CASSLWGPGTEAFF.

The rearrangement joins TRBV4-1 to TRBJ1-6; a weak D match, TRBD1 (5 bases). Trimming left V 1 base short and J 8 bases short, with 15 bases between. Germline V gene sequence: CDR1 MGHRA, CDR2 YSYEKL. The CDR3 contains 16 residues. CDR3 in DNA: TGCGCCAGCAGCCAAGCGGGGGACCCAAGGGATTCACCCCTCCACTTT. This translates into CASSQAGDPRDSPLHF.

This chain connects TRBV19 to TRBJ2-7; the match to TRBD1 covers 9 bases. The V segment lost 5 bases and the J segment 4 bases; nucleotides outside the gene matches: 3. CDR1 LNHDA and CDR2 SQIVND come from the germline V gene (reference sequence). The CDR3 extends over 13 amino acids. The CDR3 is CASSAGQGYEQYF. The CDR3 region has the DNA TGTGCCAGTAGTGCGGGACAGGGTTACGAGCAGTACTTC.

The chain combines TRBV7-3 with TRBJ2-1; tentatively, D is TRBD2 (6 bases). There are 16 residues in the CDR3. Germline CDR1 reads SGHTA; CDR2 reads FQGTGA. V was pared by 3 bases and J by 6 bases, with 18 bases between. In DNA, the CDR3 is TGTGCCAGCAGCTTTTCCGGCGGGACTGTGTTCAATGAGCAGTTCTTC. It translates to CASSFSGGTVFNEQFF. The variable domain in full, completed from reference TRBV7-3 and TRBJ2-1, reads GAGVSQTPSNKVTEKGKYVELRCDPISGHTALYWYRQSLGQGPEFLIYFQGTGAADDSGLPNDRFFAVRPEGSVSTLKIQRTERGDSAVYLCASSFSGGTVFNEQFFGPGTRLTVL.

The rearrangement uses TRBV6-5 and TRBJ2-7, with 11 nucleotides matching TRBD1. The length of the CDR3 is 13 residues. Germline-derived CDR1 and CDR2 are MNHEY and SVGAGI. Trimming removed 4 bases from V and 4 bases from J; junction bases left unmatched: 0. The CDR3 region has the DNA TGTGCCAGCAGTTGGGACAGGGGGTACGAGCAGTACTTC. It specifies CASSWDRGYEQYF.

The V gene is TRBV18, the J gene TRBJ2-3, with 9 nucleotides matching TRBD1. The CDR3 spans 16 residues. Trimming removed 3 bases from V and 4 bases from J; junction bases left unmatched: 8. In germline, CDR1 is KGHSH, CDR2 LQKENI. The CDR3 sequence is CASSPLNRGPADTQYF. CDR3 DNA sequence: TGTGCCAGCTCACCCTTAAACAGGGGGCCTGCAGATACGCAGTATTTT.